The clone carrying this TCR beta chain was detected only a few times. Germline-derived CDR1 and CDR2 are MNHNS and SASEGT. Deletions cut 4 bases from V and 3 bases from J, with 9 bases between. The CDR3 runs to 13 residues. No infections or other immune events were documented during collection. This sample was taken from a study of identifying expanded T cells in peripheral blood. Data came from immunoSEQ multiplex PCR; TCRdb stores just in-frame clones and leaves some out. Counted here are around 56,000 clones, roughly four fifths occurring once; the ten biggest clones make up around a sixth. The chain uses TRBV6-1 and TRBJ1-2; D possibly corresponds to TRBD1 (5 bases). The source material was blood. The sequence was collected from a person between 18 and 70 years old in good health. The CDR3 loop reads CASSGGLHYGYTF. The CDR3 DNA follows: TGTGCCAGCAGTGGGGGACTCCACTATGGCTACACCTTC.